This TCR beta chain was observed in a study of T-cell reconstitution after alpha-beta-depleted transplantation in children (dated by TCRdb to 2016 to 2017). Background on the whole study: T-cell immune reconstitution after TCRalphabeta/CD19-depleted allogeneic hematopoietic cell transplantation in children was quantitatively tracked in the study by means of TCR repertoire profiling. The paper's findings and limits, for the study overall: About two months after transplant, the apparently early recovery of alphabetaT-cell counts reportedly depended on just several hundred clones that had expanded rapidly and came from non-depleted graft cells. In some patients, the high TCRbeta diversity seen at day 60 was put down to recipient T cells and intrathymic progenitors that had survived conditioning. Over the following months the frequencies of hyperexpanded clones went down, and after one year T-cell counts and TCRbeta diversity were mostly credited to newly produced T cells.

V loses 0 bases, J loses 5 bases, and the germline ends lie 10 bases apart. Measured from the cysteine to the phenylalanine, the CDR3 is 14 residues long. Only the CDR3 portion is preserved as DNA: 42 bases, with reading frame beginning at the first base. CDR1 and CDR2 were assigned from the germline V gene as SGHRS and YFSETQ. Read against the paper, the sample's treatment or condition label means: allogeneic hematopoietic cell transplantation with graft depleted of TCRalphabeta T cells and CD19 B cells. The transplant recipients were children given TCRalphabeta/CD19-depleted allogeneic hematopoietic cell grafts. Library preparation used PCR. Sequencing took place on an Illumina HiSeq 2500. To normalize quantification of the TCRbeta repertoire, the TCR libraries were built with molecular barcoding that relied on unique molecular identifiers. Through fastp at Q25 and MiXCR, TCRdb rebuilt clones from the public reads, retaining in-frame beta chains. Entries are consolidated by CDR3 protein sequence, retaining the most common genes and DNA. The sample table shows more than 400,000 distinct CDR3 sequences, and over 9.5% are seen once. 14% of the sample is in the top ten clones.

At least ten counts were recorded for this clonotype. This receptor's antigen is unknown. There are no base qualities to consult, and no much larger clone falls within one base. The chain is assembled from TRBV5-1 and TRBJ2-3; the D gene is perhaps TRBD2, on 6 matching bases. The sequence was collected from a female patient aged 2-9 years who had a stem cell transplant for aplastic anemia, so the T cells may come from the graft donor. Sequences were derived from PBMCs, mostly from graft donor cells, sampled 180 days after TCRalphabeta/CD19-depleted stem cell transplant. Here the CDR3 is given as CASSLDGSRDTQYF. The nucleotides read TGCGCCAGCAGCTTGGACGGGAGTCGAGATACGCAGTATTTT.